What follows are 30 T cell receptor beta chains derived from one specimen sequenced in a study of control samples from healthy donors and cancer patients. Assay used: immunoSEQ multiplex PCR; TCRdb lists only in-frame clones, some missing. The sample shows over 150,000 clones, under 95% of them seen only once. Sequencing was carried out using blood. The origin of the receptors is a woman between 18 and 29 years old in good health.

The V and J genes are TRBV3-1 (or the pseudogene TRBV3-2) and TRBJ1-1; no firm D call. This CDR3 region has 14 residues. V was clipped by 1 base and J by 0 bases, with 6 bases between them. Germline CDR1 LGHDT, CDR2 YNNKEL (reference sequence). The CDR3 DNA sequence: TGTGCCAGCAGCCAAGTGGGGATGAACACTGAAGCTTTCTTT. Protein: CASSQVGMNTEAFF.

This chain uses TRBV3-1 (or the pseudogene TRBV3-2) with TRBJ1-5; 7 bases match TRBD1. The CDR3 has 16 residues. The germline gives CDR1 LGHDT, CDR2 YNNKEL (reference sequence). The J segment lost 3 bases and the V segment lost 4 bases, leaving 9 bases of the junction unmatched. CDR3 sequence (DNA): TGTGCCAGCAGCCCGCGGGGACAGATCAACAATCAGCCCCAGCATTTT. Translation gives CASSPRGQINNQPQHF.

This chain links TRBV7-3 with TRBJ2-5; 8 nucleotides align to TRBD2. The germline gives CDR1 SGHTA, CDR2 FQGTGA. The CDR3 is made up of 18 amino acids. Losses at the gene ends were 1 base for V and 4 bases for J; bases not matched to a gene: 14. The CDR3 DNA sequence: TGTGCCAGCAGCTTAAGCCCAGCGGGAGTTTTTGTGGGAGAGACCCAGTACTTC. Amino acid sequence: CASSLSPAGVFVGETQYF.

The chain recombines TRBV4-2 with TRBJ1-5, with D unclear. V lost 0 bases and J 3 bases, leaving 12 bases between the germline ends. The CDR3 is 16 amino acids. Germline V gives CDR1 LGHNA, CDR2 YNFKEQ. The CDR3 DNA reads TGTGCCAGCAGCCAAGATCGTGGTCAGCTCAATCAGCCCCAGCATTTT. Amino acids: CASSQDRGQLNQPQHF.

V gene TRBV2 combines with J gene TRBJ1-1; tentatively, D is TRBD1 (5 bases). The V gene lost 4 bases and the J gene lost 4 bases, with 16 bases spanning the gap. CDR3 size: 15 residues. CDR1 is SNHLY and CDR2 is FYNNEI in the germline V gene. Here the CDR3 DNA reads TGTGCCAGCAGTGGTGTGGCGGGGGTGAGCACTGAAGCTTTCTTT. Its translation is CASSGVAGVSTEAFF.

This sequence joins TRBV15 and TRBJ2-3; D gene unclear. The CDR3 is made up of 11 amino acids. The V end lost 6 bases, the J end lost 2 bases, and 3 bases lay between the germline ends. Germline assignment: CDR1 LNHNV and CDR2 YYDKDF (reference sequence). The CDR3 DNA follows: TGTGCCACCAGGACCACAGATACGCAGTATTTT. Its protein product is CATRTTDTQYF.

The chain recombines TRBV6-6 with TRBJ2-6; either TRBD1 or TRBD2 may supply D (5 bases each). The CDR3 has 15 residues. Trimming left V 2 bases short and J 4 bases short, with 9 bases between. Germline CDR1 and CDR2: MNHNY and SVGAGI (reference sequence). The CDR3 protein is CASSYGGRGANVLTF. CDR3 DNA sequence: TGTGCCAGCAGTTACGGGGGAAGGGGGGCCAACGTCCTGACTTTC.

V and J are TRBV7-9 and TRBJ1-2; weak D call: TRBD1 (5 bases). The germline gives CDR1 SEHNR, CDR2 FQNEAQ (reference sequence). Trimming pared 3 bases from V and 2 bases from J, leaving 7 bases between. The CDR3 spans 13 residues. DNA for the CDR3: TGTGCCAGCAGCTTGGACAAGAACTATGGCTACACCTTC. It specifies CASSLDKNYGYTF. Looking up the rest from reference TRBV7-9 and TRBJ1-2 gives the full variable domain: DTGVSQNPRHKITKRGQNVTFRCDPISEHNRLYWYRQTLGQGPEFLTYFQNEAQLEKSRLLSDRFSAERPKGSFSTLEIQRTEQGDSAMYLCASSLDKNYGYTFGSGTRLTVV.

This clone showed up just once. The chain carries TRBV5-4 and TRBJ2-6; possible D gene TRBD2, 6 bases. Germline V gene sequence: CDR1 SGHNT, CDR2 YYREEE (reference sequence). The CDR3 contains 17 residues. Trimming stripped 4 bases from V and 0 bases from J, with 14 bases between. CDR3 protein: CASSLLRGNSGANVLTF. For the CDR3, the DNA is TGTGCCAGCAGCCTCCTCCGGGGGAACTCTGGGGCCAACGTCCTGACTTTC.

As for this clone: An end of the junction differs from the germline gene, which may be a read error. This chain uses TRBV6-5 with TRBJ1-2; maybe TRBD1 (5 bases). Looked up from germline, CDR1 is MNHEY and CDR2 is SVGAGI. The CDR3 contains 13 residues. The CDR3 DNA reads TGTGCCAGCGGTTACTCGGGACTCGATGGCTACACCTTC. Translated: CASGYSGLDGYTF.

The V and J genes are TRBV18 and TRBJ1-2; weak D call: TRBD1 (6 bases). This CDR3 has 15 residues. V was shortened by 3 bases and J by 6 bases, with 17 bases between the two germline ends. Per the germline V gene, CDR1 is KGHSH and CDR2 is LQKENI. DNA for the CDR3: TGTGCCAGCTCACCGACAGGACTGCCAGGCGATGGCTACACCTTC. This translates into CASSPTGLPGDGYTF.

V is TRBV3-1 (or the pseudogene TRBV3-2) and J is TRBJ1-4, with a weak D call TRBD1 (5 bases). The ends were cut back, 4 bases at V and 7 bases at J, with 7 bases in the middle. This CDR3 spans 12 amino acids. Per germline, CDR1 LGHDT and CDR2 YNNKEL (reference sequence). CDR3 DNA: TGTGCCAGCAGCCGGCAGGGTGAAAAACTGTTTTTT. Protein product: CASSRQGEKLFF.

V usage is TRBV10-3 and J usage is TRBJ2-3; tentatively, D is TRBD1 or TRBD2 (5 bases each). This CDR3 region has 14 residues. Germline V gene sequence: CDR1 ENHRY, CDR2 SYGVKD. The V and J ends lost 5 bases and 2 bases respectively, with 11 bases between them. The CDR3 DNA reads TGTGCCATCAGTCCCGGGACCCTCACAGATACGCAGTATTTT. Protein: CAISPGTLTDTQYF.

The chain couples TRBV7-2 to TRBJ2-1; 7 bases line up with TRBD2. Germline CDR1 and CDR2: SGHTA and FQGNSA. J lost 1 base, V lost 2 bases, and 5 bases had no gene match. The CDR3 extends over 16 amino acids. CDR3: CASSLTTGGSYNEQFF. CDR3 DNA: TGTGCCAGCAGCTTAACTACGGGGGGTTCCTACAATGAGCAGTTCTTC. The full variable domain, rest sourced from reference TRBV7-2 and TRBJ2-1, is GAGVSQSPSNKVTEKGKDVELRCDPISGHTALYWYRQSLGQGLEFLIYFQGNSAPDKSGLPSDRFSAERTGGSVSTLTIQRTQQEDSAVYLCASSLTTGGSYNEQFFGPGTRLTVL.

The chain has TRBV5-4 and TRBJ2-2; TRBD1 matches 7 bases. V was clipped by 4 bases and J by 3 bases; unmatched bases: 9. The germline CDR1 and CDR2 sequences are SGHNT and YYREEE (reference sequence). The CDR3 runs to 16 residues. CDR3 nucleotide sequence: TGTGCCAGCAGCCTGAGGTCGGGACAGCACACCGGGGAGCTGTTTTTT. This translates into CASSLRSGQHTGELFF.

The chain has TRBV10-3 and TRBJ2-6; weak D call: TRBD2 (5 bases). The CDR3 has 15 residues. V shed 6 bases and J shed 1 base, with 10 bases lying between them. CDR1 ENHRY and CDR2 SYGVKD come from the germline V gene. CDR3 sequence (DNA): TGTGCCATCAGCAACGGAGGATCTGGGGCCAACGTCCTGACTTTC. This sequence encodes CAISNGGSGANVLTF.

The CDR3 sequence is CASTQSQLNTEAFF. In DNA form, the CDR3 reads TGTGCCAGCACCCAATCTCAACTGAACACTGAAGCTTTCTTT. The chain uses TRBV11-3 and TRBJ1-1, with D unclear. Germline lookup yields CDR1 SGHNT and CDR2 YENEEA. The CDR3 length is 14 residues. Trimming removed 7 bases from V and 0 bases from J, with 12 bases in between.

The CDR3 region is CASSLEVGSRSNYGYTF. CDR3 nucleotides: TGTGCCAGCAGCTTAGAAGTCGGTAGCCGGTCCAACTATGGCTACACCTTC. This chain joins TRBV7-2 and TRBJ1-2, with D uncertain. Trimming took 1 base from V and 2 from J, leaving 17 bases between them. The CDR3 totals 17 residues. Germline-derived CDR1 and CDR2 are SGHTA and FQGNSA.

The chain recombines TRBV18 with TRBJ2-1, with TRBD2 as a possible D gene (7 bases). CDR1 and CDR2 (germline): KGHSH, LQKENI. The CDR3 extends over 15 amino acids. V was trimmed by 3 bases and J by 6 bases, leaving 15 bases between them. This CDR3 reads CASSPMTGGLNEQFF. CDR3 coding DNA: TGTGCCAGCTCACCCATGACCGGGGGGCTCAATGAGCAGTTCTTC.

This clone was seen once. V usage is TRBV6-5 and J usage is TRBJ1-2; 8 nucleotides line up with TRBD1. J gave up 0 bases and V 6 bases, and 6 bases lay outside the gene matches. The CDR3 totals 15 residues. The germline V gene encodes CDR1 MNHEY and CDR2 SVGAGI. The CDR3 sequence: CASRRTGKPNYGYTF. The CDR3, as DNA: TGTGCCAGCAGGCGGACAGGGAAACCTAACTATGGCTACACCTTC.

The rearrangement joins TRBV10-2 to TRBJ2-2, with TRBD1 as a possible D gene (6 bases). Looked up from germline, CDR1 is WSHSY and CDR2 is SAAADI. V gave up 6 bases and J gave up 5 bases, with 10 bases separating them. The length of the CDR3 is 13 residues. CDR3 coding DNA: TGCGCCAGCAGGAGGGGGATTACCGGGGAGCTGTTTTTT. It translates to CASRRGITGELFF.

CDR3 residues: CASSRVQTNTEAFF. As DNA, the CDR3 is TGTGCCAGCAGTAGGGTCCAAACGAACACTGAAGCTTTCTTT. The V call is TRBV6-5, the J call TRBJ1-1, with D unresolved. Trimming shortened V by 5 bases and J by 1 base, and 11 bases separated the two germline ends. The CDR3 spans 14 residues. Germline-derived CDR1 and CDR2 are MNHEY and SVGAGI.

J is TRBJ1-4 and V is TRBV7-8; 8 nucleotides align to TRBD1. Trimming cost V 5 bases and J 0 bases; bases outside gene matches: 14. CDR1 SGHVS and CDR2 FQNEAQ come from the germline V gene. CDR3 length: 19 amino acids. The CDR3 sequence: CASSSGTGLRGTTNEKLFF. The CDR3 region has the DNA TGTGCCAGCAGCAGCGGGACAGGCCTTCGGGGGACAACTAATGAAAAACTGTTTTTT.

A single count supports this clone. The rearrangement joins TRBV10-1 to TRBJ2-3; 12 bases line up with TRBD2. V lost 1 base to trimming and J lost 5 bases; unmatched junction nucleotides: 7. The CDR3 totals 17 residues. Germline CDR1 and CDR2: WNHNN and SYGVQD (reference sequence). Here the CDR3 DNA reads TGCGCCAGCAGTGAGTTTCCCGGACTAGCGGGAAGAGATACGCAGTATTTT. Translated: CASSEFPGLAGRDTQYF.

CDR3 sequence: CASSQDLRPPEGVENEKLFF. The CDR3 nucleotides read TGTGCCAGCAGCCAAGATCTCAGGCCTCCGGAAGGAGTGGAAAATGAAAAACTGTTTTTT. This chain joins TRBV14 and TRBJ1-4, with unresolved D. The germline CDR1 and CDR2 sequences are SGHDN and FVKESK. The V gene lost 0 bases and the J gene lost 5 bases, with 25 bases spanning the gap. This CDR3 comprises 20 residues. Full variable domain (remainder filled in from reference TRBV14 and TRBJ1-4): EAGVTQFPSHSVIEKGQTVTLRCDPISGHDNLYWYRRVMGKEIKFLLHFVKESKQDESGMPNNRFLAERTGGTYSTLKVQPAELEDSGVYFCASSQDLRPPEGVENEKLFFGSGTQLSVL.

The chain couples TRBV7-3 to TRBJ1-1; D remains unclear. V dropped 5 bases and J dropped 2 bases, with 9 bases sitting between them. The V gene's germline CDR1 is SGHTA and CDR2 FQGTGA. This CDR3 contains 13 residues. CDR3 region: CASSIEVNTEAFF. The CDR3 DNA follows: TGTGCCAGCAGCATAGAGGTTAACACTGAAGCTTTCTTT.

The rearrangement joins TRBV6-2 or TRBV6-3 to TRBJ1-1, with TRBD1 as a possible D gene (5 bases). Between the trimmed V and J ends, which lost 4 bases and 0 bases, there was a span of 9 bases. The V gene's germline CDR1 is MNHEY and CDR2 SVGEGT. The CDR3 is 14 amino acids. The CDR3 DNA follows: TGTGCCAGCAGTTTCGACAGACTGAACACTGAAGCTTTCTTT. The encoded protein is CASSFDRLNTEAFF.

V is TRBV29-1 and J is TRBJ2-7; TRBD1 is a possible D gene (5 bases). The germline V gene encodes CDR1 SQVTM and CDR2 ANQGSEA. The CDR3 length is 12 residues. Trimming shortened V by 6 bases and J by 3 bases, and 12 bases separated the two germline ends. CDR3 in amino acids: CSVRRQGYEQYF. The CDR3 nucleotides read TGCAGCGTAAGACGCCAGGGCTACGAGCAGTACTTC.

The J gene is TRBJ1-1, the V gene TRBV5-1; D ambiguous. V lost 8 bases to trimming and J lost 0 bases, with 11 bases between them. Germline CDR1 reads SGHRS; CDR2 reads YFSETQ. This CDR3 comprises 13 residues. CDR3 nucleotide sequence: TGCGCCAGTAAAACTACCTTGAACACTGAAGCTTTCTTT. It codes for CASKTTLNTEAFF.

The rearrangement links TRBV12-3 or TRBV12-4 to TRBJ1-1, with no clear D. The CDR3 has 13 amino acids. The V end was cut by 6 bases, the J end by 1 base, with 9 bases between. This CDR3 reads CASSGLGNTEAFF. CDR3 nucleotide sequence: TGTGCCAGCAGCGGTCTGGGGAACACTGAAGCTTTCTTT.